This T cell receptor beta chain emerged from a study of shared clonotypes between healthy human individuals. Study outcomes and limitations: Clonotype sharing among the donors was expected to vary with sequencing depth.

With V trimmed by 0 bases and J by 4 bases, 6 bases remained unmatched. Germline V CDR1 and CDR2: SGDLS, YYNGEE. The CDR3 covers 15 residues. In regard to this clone: The antigen is not known.

Assay used: immunoSEQ multiplex PCR; TCRdb lists only in-frame clones, some missing. This sample has some 500,000 clones, with about 96% found just once. This clonotype originated in a young woman in good health. The sequenced material came from naive CD4+ T cells sorted from blood. Sample subset: CD45RA+ positively selected. This chain connects TRBV9 to TRBJ1-1; 7 bases agree with TRBD1. CDR3 nucleotides: TGTGCCAGCAGCGTAGGTGCAGGGGGGGGCACTGAAGCTTTCTTT. Its translation is CASSVGAGGGTEAFF.